The next 4 T cell receptor beta chains were all read from a single sample in a study of CXCR3-negative and CXCR3-positive naive CD8 T cells. Points from the study as a whole: CXCR3-positive naive cells carried more hydrophobic TRB CDR3s than CXCR3-negative naive cells did.

These receptors have no identified antigens. The libraries of TRB cDNA were prepared using 5' RACE with UMI labels. TCRdb re-called the 5' RACE reads; every CDR3 protein appears as one record, without DNA. The sample table includes about 150,000 distinct CDR3 sequences. Sequencing was carried out using naive CXCR3+ CD8+ T cells from blood. The subset denotes: CD45RO-CCR7+CD27+CD95- naive CD8+ T cells expressing CXCR3 (TNR3+). The source of these receptors is a human donor in good health. Some clones in this sample may be carry-over from other donors' samples.

CDR3 protein: CASSIPRQARETQYF. The chain carries TRBV23-1 and TRBJ2-5; absent DNA, TCRdb's TRBD1 call cannot be checked. TRBV23-1 is identified as an open reading frame with a role that is uncertain. This CDR3 has 15 amino acids.

V and J are TRBV6-2 or TRBV6-3 and TRBJ1-1. The CDR3 extends over 13 amino acids. Germline loops: CDR1 MNHEY, CDR2 SVGEGT. CDR3 loop: CASSYGEYPEAFF.

The V gene is TRBV28, the J gene TRBJ2-2. Germline V CDR1 and CDR2: MDHEN, SYDVKM. CDR3 length: 16 residues. The CDR3 sequence: CASSFYFGWNTGELFF.

The rearrangement links TRBV5-5 to TRBJ2-2; lacking DNA, the TRBD1 call made by TCRdb goes unchecked. The CDR3 length is 15 residues. In germline, CDR1 is SGHKS, CDR2 YYEKEE (reference sequence). CDR3 protein: CASSLDPGEAGELFF.